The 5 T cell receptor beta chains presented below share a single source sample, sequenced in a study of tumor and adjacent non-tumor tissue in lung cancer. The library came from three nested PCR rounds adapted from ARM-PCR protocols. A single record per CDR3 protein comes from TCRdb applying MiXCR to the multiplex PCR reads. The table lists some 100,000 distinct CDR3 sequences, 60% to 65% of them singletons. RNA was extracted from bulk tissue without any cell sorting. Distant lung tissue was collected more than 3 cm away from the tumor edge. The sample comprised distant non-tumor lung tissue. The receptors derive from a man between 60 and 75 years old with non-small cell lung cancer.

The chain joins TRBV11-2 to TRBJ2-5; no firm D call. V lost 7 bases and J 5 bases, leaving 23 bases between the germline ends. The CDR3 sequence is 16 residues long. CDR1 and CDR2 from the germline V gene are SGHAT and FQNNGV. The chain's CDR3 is CASTKNPQSGGETQYF. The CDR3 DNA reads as TGTGCCAGCACCAAAAATCCACAGTCGGGTGGCGAGACCCAGTACTTC.

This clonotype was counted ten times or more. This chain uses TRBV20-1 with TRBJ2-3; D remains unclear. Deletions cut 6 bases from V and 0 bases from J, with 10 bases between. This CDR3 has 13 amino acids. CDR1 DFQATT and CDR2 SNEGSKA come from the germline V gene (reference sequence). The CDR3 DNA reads TGCAGTGCCAAGACTCCGAGCACAGATACGCAGTATTTT. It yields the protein CSAKTPSTDTQYF.

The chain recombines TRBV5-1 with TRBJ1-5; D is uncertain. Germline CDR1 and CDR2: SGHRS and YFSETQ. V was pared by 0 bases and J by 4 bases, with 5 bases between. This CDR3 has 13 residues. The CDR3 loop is CASSLELNQPQHF. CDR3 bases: TGCGCCAGCAGCTTGGAGTTAAATCAGCCCCAGCATTTT. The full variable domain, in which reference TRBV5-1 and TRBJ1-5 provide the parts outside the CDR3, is KAGVTQTPRYLIKTRGQQVTLSCSPISGHRSVSWYQQTPGQGLQFLFEYFSETQRNKGNFPGRFSGRQFSNSRSEMNVSTLELGDSALYLCASSLELNQPQHFGDGTRLSIL.

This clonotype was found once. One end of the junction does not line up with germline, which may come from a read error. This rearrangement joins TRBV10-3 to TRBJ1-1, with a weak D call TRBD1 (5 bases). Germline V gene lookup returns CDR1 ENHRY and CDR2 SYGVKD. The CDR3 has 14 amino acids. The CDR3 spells CAISESGTVAEAFF. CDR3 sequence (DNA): TGTGCCATCAGTGAGTCGGGGACGGTTGCTGAAGCTTTCTTC.

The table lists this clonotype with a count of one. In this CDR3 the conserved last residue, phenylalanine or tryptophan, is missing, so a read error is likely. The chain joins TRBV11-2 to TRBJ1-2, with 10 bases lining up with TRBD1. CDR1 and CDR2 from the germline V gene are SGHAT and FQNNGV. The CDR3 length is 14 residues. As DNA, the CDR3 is TGTGCTAGCAGCGCCGACAGGGGGCTGGGTGGCTACACCTCC. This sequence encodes CASSADRGLGGYTS.